The sequence of this T cell receptor (beta chain) was determined in a study of CD8 T cells in ankylosing spondylitis. General observations from the study: Past research had described some motif variants in reactive arthritis synovial fluid and blood. Enrichment of disease-linked clones was reportedly significant in matched ankylosing spondylitis synovial fluid. For ankylosing spondylitis blood, a TCR beta motif of fewer than 10 highly homologous variants appeared characteristic.

It was by quantitative 5'-RACE with molecular barcodes that TCR beta libraries were made. Each CDR3 protein is one row after TCRdb ran MiXCR on the 5' RACE reads. The sample consists of 400,000 to 450,000 distinct CDR3 sequences, roughly a sixth of them appearing once. Notes on this clonotype: Antigen: not known.

Material: blood, either unsorted or a sorted T cell fraction (not recorded which). This TCR came from a male donor with ankylosing spondylitis.

In DNA, the CDR3 is TGTGCCAGCAGCAGGACTTTGGACAGTTTGGCTTTCTTT. Amino acids: CASSRTLDSLAFF. This chain joins TRBV3-1 and TRBJ1-1; D perhaps matches TRBD1 (6 bases). CDR3 size: 13 residues. Trimming took off 5 bases at V and 11 bases at J, with 18 bases between the two ends. Germline lookup yields CDR1 LGHDT and CDR2 YNNKEL (reference sequence).